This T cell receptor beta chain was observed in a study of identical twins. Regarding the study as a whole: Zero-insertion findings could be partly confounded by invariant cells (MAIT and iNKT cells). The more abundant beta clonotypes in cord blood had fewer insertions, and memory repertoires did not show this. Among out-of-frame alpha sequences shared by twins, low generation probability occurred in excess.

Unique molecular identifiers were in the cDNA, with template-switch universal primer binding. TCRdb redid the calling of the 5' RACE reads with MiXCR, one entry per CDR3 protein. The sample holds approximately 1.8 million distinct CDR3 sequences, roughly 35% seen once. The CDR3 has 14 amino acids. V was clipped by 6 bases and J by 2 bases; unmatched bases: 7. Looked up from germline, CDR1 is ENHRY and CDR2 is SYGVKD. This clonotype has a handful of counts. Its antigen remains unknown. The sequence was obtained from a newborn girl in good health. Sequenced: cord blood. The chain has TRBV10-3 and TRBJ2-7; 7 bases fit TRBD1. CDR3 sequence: CAIRQTGNAYEQYF. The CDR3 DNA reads TGTGCCATCAGACAGACAGGGAACGCCTACGAGCAGTACTTC.